The present entry profiles one T cell receptor (beta chain) with its context. Its antigen is not known. This specimen belongs to a study of cytomegalovirus exposure and HLA in healthy donors. Study-wide points: Across donors, sequencing depth was assumed by presence/absence analyses to be roughly uniform.

This PCR relied on a set of 60 Vbeta primers and 13 Jbeta primers. Clones were sequenced by immunoSEQ multiplex PCR, and TCRdb holds only the in-frame ones, with some missing. The sample has about 160,000 clones, around 85% seen once. The source of this sequence is a man in his fifties in good health and CMV-seropositive. Sequenced: PBMCs.

In nucleotides, the CDR3 is TGTGCCAGCAGCCGTAGCCACCTTGGCTACGAGCAGTACTTC. Protein product: CASSRSHLGYEQYF. The J gene is TRBJ2-7, the V gene TRBV7-2; D remains ambiguous. Trimming shortened V by 5 bases and J by 3 bases, and 14 bases separated the two germline ends. The CDR3 loop spans 14 amino acids. The V gene's germline CDR1 is SGHTA and CDR2 FQGNSA.